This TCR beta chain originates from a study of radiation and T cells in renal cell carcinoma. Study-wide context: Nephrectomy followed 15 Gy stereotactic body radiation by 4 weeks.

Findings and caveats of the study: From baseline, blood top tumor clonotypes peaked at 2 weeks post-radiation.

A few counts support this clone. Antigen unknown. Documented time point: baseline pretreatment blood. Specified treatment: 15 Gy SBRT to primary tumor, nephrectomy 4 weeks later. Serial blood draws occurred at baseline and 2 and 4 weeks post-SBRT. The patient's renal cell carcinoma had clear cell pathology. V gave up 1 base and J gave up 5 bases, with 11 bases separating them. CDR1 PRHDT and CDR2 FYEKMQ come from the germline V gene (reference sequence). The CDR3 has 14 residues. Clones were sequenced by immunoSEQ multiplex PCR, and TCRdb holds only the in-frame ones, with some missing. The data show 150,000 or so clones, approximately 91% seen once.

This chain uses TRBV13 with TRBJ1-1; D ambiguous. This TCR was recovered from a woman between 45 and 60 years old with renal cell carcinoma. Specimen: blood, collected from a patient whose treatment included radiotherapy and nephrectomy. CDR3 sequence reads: CASSLAGARTEAFF. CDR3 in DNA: TGTGCCAGCAGCTTAGCGGGTGCGCGGACTGAAGCTTTCTTT.